This T cell receptor beta chain originates from a study of T-cell reconstitution after alpha-beta-depleted transplantation in children. The CDR3 covers 13 residues. V dropped 3 bases and J dropped 4; count of bases not matched to a gene: 4. Germline CDR1 reads DFQATT; CDR2 reads SNEGSKA (reference sequence). It was with unique molecular identifiers that the TCRbeta library was prepared. TCRdb used MiXCR to reprocess the PCR reads, holding one entry per CDR3 protein. In the table there are fewer than 550,000 distinct CDR3 sequences, about an eighth of which are singletons. This clonotype has more than one count but fewer than ten.

This sequence joins TRBV20-1 and TRBJ2-7; 9 bases match TRBD1. This clonotype was obtained from a female patient aged 2-9 years who had a stem cell transplant for aplastic anemia, so the T cells may come from the graft donor. This specimen was PBMCs, mostly from graft donor cells, taken 180 days after TCRalphabeta/CD19-depleted stem cell transplant. The CDR3 sequence: CSARRQGVYEQYV. DNA for the CDR3: TGCAGTGCTAGGAGACAGGGGGTTTACGAGCAGTACGTC.